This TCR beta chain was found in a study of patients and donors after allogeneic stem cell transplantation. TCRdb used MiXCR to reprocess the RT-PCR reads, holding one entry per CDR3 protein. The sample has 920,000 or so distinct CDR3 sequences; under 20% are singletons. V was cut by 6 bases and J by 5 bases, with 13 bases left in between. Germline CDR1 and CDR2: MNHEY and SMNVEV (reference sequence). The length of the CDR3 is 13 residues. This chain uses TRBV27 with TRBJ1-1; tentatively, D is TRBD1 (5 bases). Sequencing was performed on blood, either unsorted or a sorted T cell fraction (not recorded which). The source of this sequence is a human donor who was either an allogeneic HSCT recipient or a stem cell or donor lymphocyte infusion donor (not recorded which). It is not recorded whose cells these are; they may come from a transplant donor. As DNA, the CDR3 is TGTGCCAGCAGCTGGGCAGGGTTAACTGAAGCTTTCTTT. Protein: CASSWAGLTEAFF.